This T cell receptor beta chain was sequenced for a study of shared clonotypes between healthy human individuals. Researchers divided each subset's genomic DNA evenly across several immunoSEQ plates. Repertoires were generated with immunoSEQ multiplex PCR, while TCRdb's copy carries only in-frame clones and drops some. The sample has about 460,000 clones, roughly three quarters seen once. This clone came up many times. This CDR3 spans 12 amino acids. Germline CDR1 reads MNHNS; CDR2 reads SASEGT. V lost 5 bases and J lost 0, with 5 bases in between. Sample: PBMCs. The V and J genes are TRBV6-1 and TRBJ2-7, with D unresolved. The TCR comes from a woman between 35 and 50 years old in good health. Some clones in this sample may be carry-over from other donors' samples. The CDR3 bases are TGTGCCAGCAGTCGGATCTCCTACGAGCAGTACTTC. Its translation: CASSRISYEQYF.